The clone carrying this T cell receptor beta chain was recorded a few times. The CDR3 has 14 residues. The germline V gene encodes CDR1 DFQATT and CDR2 SNEGSKA (reference sequence). Trimming cost V 1 base and J 5 bases, with 14 bases left between them. Each CDR3 protein is one row after TCRdb ran MiXCR on the RT-PCR reads. The data hold fewer than 800,000 distinct CDR3 sequences, with approximately 15% observed a single time. The sequence was obtained from a female donor in good health, serving as a healthy control. Material: memory CD4+ T cells from blood. This chain links TRBV20-1 with TRBJ2-5, with D uncertain. The CDR3 loop reads CSARVERAQETQYF. The CDR3 DNA follows: TGCAGTGCTAGAGTTGAACGAGCTCAGGAGACCCAGTACTTC.